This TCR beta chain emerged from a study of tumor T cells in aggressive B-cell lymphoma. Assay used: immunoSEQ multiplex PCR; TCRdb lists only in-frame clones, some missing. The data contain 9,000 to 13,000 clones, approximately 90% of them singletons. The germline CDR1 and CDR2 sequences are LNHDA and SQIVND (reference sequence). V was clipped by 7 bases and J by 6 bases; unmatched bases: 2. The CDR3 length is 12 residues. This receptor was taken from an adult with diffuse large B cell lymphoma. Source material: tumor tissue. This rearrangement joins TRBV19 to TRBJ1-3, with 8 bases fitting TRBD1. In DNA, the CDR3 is TGTGCCAGTAAACAGGGGGTAAACACCATATATTTT. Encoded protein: CASKQGVNTIYF.